Below are 21 T cell receptor beta chains sequenced from a single sample in a study of T cells in Graves' hyperthyroidism and ophthalmopathy. TCR beta CDR3 regions were amplified from RNA transcripts. RT-PCR in the first round (using the HTBI primer set) targeted the TCR CDR3. Each CDR3 protein is one row after TCRdb ran MiXCR on the multiplex PCR reads. The sample has hundreds of thousands of distinct CDR3 sequences, approximately 15% seen once; the top ten hold around 25%. The source material was blood. The receptors were sampled from a woman aged 30 to 39 with Graves' hyperthyroidism.

As concerns this clonotype: The junction differs from germline at one of its ends, possibly a read error. The rearrangement uses TRBV19 and TRBJ1-1; 7 nucleotides match TRBD1. Looked up from germline, CDR1 is LNHDA and CDR2 is SQIVND (reference sequence). The CDR3 is made up of 15 amino acids. CDR3 sequence (DNA): TGTGCCAGTAGTACGGGGACAGATCCGAACCCTGAAGCTTTCTTT. Translating it yields CASSTGTDPNPEAFF.

The CDR3, as DNA: TGCAGCGTGTACAAAGATCAGGGATCCACTGAAGCTTTCTTT. Translated, it gives CSVYKDQGSTEAFF. The V call is TRBV29-1, the J call TRBJ1-1; TRBD1 might be the D (5 bases). The CDR3 runs to 14 residues. The germline gives CDR1 SQVTM, CDR2 ANQGSEA. The ends were cut back, 6 bases at V and 4 bases at J, with 18 bases in the middle.

This clonotype came up a few times. V and J are TRBV20-1 and TRBJ2-3; 7 nucleotides agree with TRBD2. The CDR3 length is 15 residues. Per the germline V gene, CDR1 is DFQATT and CDR2 is SNEGSKA (reference sequence). Trimming took 3 bases from V and 0 from J; bases not matched to a gene: 6. The CDR3: CSASIWGGSTDTQYF. CDR3 sequence (DNA): TGCAGTGCTAGCATCTGGGGAGGGAGCACAGATACGCAGTATTTT.

This clonotype was seen a single time. A read error may explain this, as a much larger clone is one base away. V usage is TRBV28 and J usage is TRBJ2-1, with 9 bases fitting TRBD2. The CDR3 consists of 16 residues. Germline lookup yields CDR1 MDHEN and CDR2 SYDVKM. This CDR3 is CASSFPAGGDYNERFF. DNA for the CDR3: TGTGCCAGCAGTTTCCCAGCGGGAGGCGATTACAATGAGCGGTTCTTC.

This chain joins TRBV29-1 and TRBJ2-1; 7 bases agree with TRBD2. The V and J ends lost 0 bases and 4 bases, in that order; junction bases with no gene match: 3. Germline lookup yields CDR1 SQVTM and CDR2 ANQGSEA. The CDR3 loop spans 14 amino acids. CDR3 residues: CSVEDQGGYNEQFF. CDR3 nucleotides: TGCAGCGTTGAAGATCAGGGAGGGTACAATGAGCAGTTCTTC.

Ten or more counts support this clonotype. The chain joins TRBV5-1 to TRBJ2-7; 7 bases fit TRBD2. Germline CDR1 reads SGHRS; CDR2 reads YFSETQ. Trimming cost V 2 bases and J 2 bases; bases outside gene matches: 7. This CDR3 contains 15 residues. The DNA of the CDR3 is TGCGCCAGCAGCTTATTTGCGGGAGCGGCCTACGAGCAGTACTTC. This sequence encodes CASSLFAGAAYEQYF.

This clonotype was counted many times. V is TRBV28 and J is TRBJ1-2, with unresolved D. CDR1 is MDHEN and CDR2 is SYDVKM in the germline V gene. This CDR3 comprises 13 residues. The germline V and J ends were trimmed by 2 bases and 7 bases, with 11 bases remaining between them. CDR3 nucleotide sequence: TGTGCCAGCAGTTTAAACGAGGGATCTGGCTACACCTTC. This encodes CASSLNEGSGYTF.

This clonotype was recorded many times. The genes are TRBV11-3 and TRBJ1-1; 7 positions agree with TRBD1. Germline V gene sequence: CDR1 SGHNT, CDR2 YENEEA. The CDR3 is 13 amino acids. The junction had 7 bases not matched to a gene; V was cut back by 5 bases and J by 7 bases. CDR3 DNA: TGTGCCAGCAGCACCGGGACAGACAATGAAGCTTTCTTT. It codes for CASSTGTDNEAFF. Variable domain in full (rest from reference TRBV11-3 and TRBJ1-1): EAGVVQSPRYKIIEKKQPVAFWCNPISGHNTLYWYLQNLGQGPELLIRYENEEAVDDSQLPKDRFSAERLKGVDSTLKIQPAELGDSAVYLCASSTGTDNEAFFGQGTRLTVV.

This clonotype was seen many times. The J gene is TRBJ2-7, the V gene TRBV5-1, with 13 positions matching TRBD2. Trimming cost V 4 bases and J 2 bases; bases outside gene matches: 0. CDR1 is SGHRS, CDR2 YFSETQ, per germline. This CDR3 spans 14 amino acids. The CDR3 DNA reads as TGCGCCAGCAGCGGGACTAGCGGGACCTACGAGCAGTACTTC. This codes for CASSGTSGTYEQYF.

This chain links TRBV5-6 with TRBJ2-1; 8 bases are shared with TRBD1. Germline values: CDR1 SGHDT, CDR2 YYEEEE. There are 14 residues in the CDR3. Trimming took 4 bases from V and 5 from J; bases not matched to a gene: 5. The CDR3, as DNA: TGTGCCAGCAGCCGACAGGGGCTTAACAATGAGCAGTTCTTC. Translation gives CASSRQGLNNEQFF.

This clonotype was seen many times. The chain couples TRBV7-2 to TRBJ2-3; weak D call: TRBD2 (6 bases). Trimming removed 6 bases from V and 1 base from J, with 11 bases in between. The CDR3 is 14 amino acids. Germline V gene lookup returns CDR1 SGHTA and CDR2 FQGNSA. The CDR3 reads CASSPQRGTDTQYF. For the CDR3, the DNA is TGTGCCAGCAGTCCCCAGCGGGGCACAGATACGCAGTATTTT.

This clonotype was seen many times. The CDR3 DNA reads TGTGCCAGCACCGGACAGGGGAGCTCAGATACGCAGTATTTT. It encodes CASTGQGSSDTQYF. The genes are TRBV6-2 or TRBV6-3 and TRBJ2-3, with 9 bases aligning to TRBD1. The CDR3 length is 14 residues. V shed 7 bases and J 4 bases; nucleotides not matched to a gene: 6. Germline values: CDR1 MNHEY, CDR2 SVGEGT.

The chain has TRBV5-1 and TRBJ2-2; the D gene could be TRBD1 or TRBD2 (5 bases each). From germline, CDR1 is SGHRS and CDR2 YFSETQ. Trimming shortened V by 5 bases and J by 6 bases, and 20 bases separated the two germline ends. The CDR3 loop spans 16 amino acids. This CDR3 reads CASSLFGALGAGELFF. The DNA of the CDR3 is TGCGCCAGCAGTCTTTTTGGGGCCTTGGGGGCCGGGGAGCTGTTTTTT.

There are many counts of this clonotype. The V call is TRBV10-3, the J call TRBJ1-1; no clear D. Germline CDR1 reads ENHRY; CDR2 reads SYGVKD. The V end lost 2 bases, the J end lost 11 bases, and 9 bases lay between the germline ends. This CDR3 is built from 11 residues. The CDR3 here is CAISEGRVAFF. CDR3 nucleotide sequence: TGTGCCATCAGTGAGGGGAGGGTTGCTTTCTTT.

J is TRBJ2-1 and V is TRBV3-1; possibly TRBD2 for D (6 bases). The CDR3 loop spans 17 amino acids. Germline V CDR1 and CDR2: LGHDT, YNNKEL (reference sequence). The V and J ends lost 2 bases and 4 bases respectively, with 18 bases between them. The CDR3 DNA reads as TGTGCCAGCAGCCAATGGGGCGGGGTCGTAAAGTACAATGAGCAGTTCTTC. Its protein is CASSQWGGVVKYNEQFF.

This clonotype was observed a few times. The rearrangement links TRBV27 to TRBJ2-3; weak D call: TRBD1 (5 bases). Germline-derived CDR1 and CDR2 are MNHEY and SMNVEV (reference sequence). The CDR3 has 15 residues. V was shortened by 6 bases and J by 6 bases, with 19 bases between the two germline ends. Here the CDR3 DNA reads TGTGCCAGCAGCCTAACCCTGACAGCCGGGGATACGCAGTATTTT. It is translated as CASSLTLTAGDTQYF.

This clonotype was observed once. The chain uses TRBV10-3 and TRBJ2-3; TRBD1 aligns across 9 bases. V was clipped by 5 bases and J by 8 bases; unmatched bases: 20. Germline-derived CDR1 and CDR2 are ENHRY and SYGVKD. The CDR3 consists of 18 residues. The CDR3 nucleotides read TGTGCCATCAGTCCACACCTTCTGGGACAGGGCACTCTAGGTACGCAGTATTTT. Its protein product is CAISPHLLGQGTLGTQYF.

The table lists this clonotype with a few counts. The chain links TRBV6-1 to TRBJ2-7, with unresolved D. Germline values: CDR1 MNHNS, CDR2 SASEGT. Trimming pared 7 bases from V and 2 bases from J, leaving 12 bases between. This CDR3 has 13 amino acids. CDR3 region: CASTTTRPYEQYF. DNA of the CDR3: TGTGCCAGCACCACGACACGGCCCTACGAGCAGTACTTC.

The chain has TRBV7-2 and TRBJ2-4; the D gene is possibly TRBD1 (6 bases). Trimming cost V 1 base and J 6 bases, with 16 bases left between them. This CDR3 has 16 amino acids. Germline CDR1 and CDR2: SGHTA and FQGNSA. In nucleotides, the CDR3 is TGTGCCAGCAGCTTAGACAAGGGGACAATCATAAACATTCAGTACTTC. It specifies CASSLDKGTIINIQYF.

In this sample, this clonotype turned up many times. The rearrangement links TRBV28 to TRBJ2-2; D possibly matches TRBD1 or TRBD2 (5 bases each). The length of the CDR3 is 16 residues. Trimming pared 7 bases from V and 3 bases from J, leaving 18 bases between. CDR1 is MDHEN, CDR2 SYDVKM, per germline. The CDR3 is CASIHVWDVDTGELFF. The CDR3 DNA follows: TGTGCCAGCATTCATGTTTGGGACGTGGACACCGGGGAGCTGTTTTTT.

This clonotype was found a few times. The rearrangement joins TRBV5-1 to TRBJ2-3, with TRBD2 matching 9 bases. Looked up from germline, CDR1 is SGHRS and CDR2 is YFSETQ. J was trimmed by 5 bases and V by 0 bases; bases with no gene match: 7. CDR3 length: 16 residues. The CDR3: CASSLDSGRSLDTQYF. CDR3 nucleotide sequence: TGCGCCAGCAGCTTGGATAGCGGGAGATCATTAGATACGCAGTATTTT.